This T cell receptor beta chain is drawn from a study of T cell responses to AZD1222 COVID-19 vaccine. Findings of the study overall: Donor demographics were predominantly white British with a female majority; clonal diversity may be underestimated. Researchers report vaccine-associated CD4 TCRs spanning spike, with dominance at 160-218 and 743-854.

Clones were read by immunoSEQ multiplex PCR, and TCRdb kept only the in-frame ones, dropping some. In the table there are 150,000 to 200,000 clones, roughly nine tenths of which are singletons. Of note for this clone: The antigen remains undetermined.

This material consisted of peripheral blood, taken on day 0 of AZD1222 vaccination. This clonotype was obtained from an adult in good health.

CDR3 DNA: TGTGCCAGCAGCTTACGGGGAACAGATAGCAATCAGCCCCAGCATTTT. It is translated as CASSLRGTDSNQPQHF. The genes are TRBV7-2 and TRBJ1-5; no definite D call. The CDR3 is made up of 16 amino acids. CDR1 and CDR2 from the germline V gene are SGHTA and FQGNSA. V shed 2 bases and J shed 0 bases, with 11 bases lying between them.